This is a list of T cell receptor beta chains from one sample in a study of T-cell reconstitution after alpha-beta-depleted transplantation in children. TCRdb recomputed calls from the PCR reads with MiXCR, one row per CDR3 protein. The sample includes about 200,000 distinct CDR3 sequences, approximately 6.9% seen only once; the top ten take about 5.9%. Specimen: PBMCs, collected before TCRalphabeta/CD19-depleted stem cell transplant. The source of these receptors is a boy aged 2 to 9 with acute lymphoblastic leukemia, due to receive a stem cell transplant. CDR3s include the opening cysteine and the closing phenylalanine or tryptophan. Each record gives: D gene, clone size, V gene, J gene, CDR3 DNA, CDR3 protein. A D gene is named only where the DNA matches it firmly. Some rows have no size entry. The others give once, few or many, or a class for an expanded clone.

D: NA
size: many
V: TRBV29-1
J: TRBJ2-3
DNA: TGCAGCGTCTTAGCGATAGATACGCAGTATTTT
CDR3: CSVLAIDTQYF

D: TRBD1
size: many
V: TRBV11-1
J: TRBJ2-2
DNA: TGTGCCAGCAGCTTAGGAGCGGACAGGGACACGAACACCGGGGAGCTGTTTTTT
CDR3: CASSLGADRDTNTGELFF

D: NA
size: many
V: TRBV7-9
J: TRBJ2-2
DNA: TGTGCCAGCAGCCGACAGGGACTGGCAAGCACCGGGGAGCTGTTTTTT
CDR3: CASSRQGLASTGELFF

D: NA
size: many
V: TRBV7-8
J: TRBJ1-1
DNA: TGTGCCAGCAGCTCAGAGTGGGGGGCTGGAGCTACTCGAGAAGCTTTCTTT
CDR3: CASSSEWGAGATREAFF

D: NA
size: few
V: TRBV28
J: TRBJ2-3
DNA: TGTGCCAGCTTTAGAGACCCCGGTTATACGCAGTATTTT
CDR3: CASFRDPGYTQYF

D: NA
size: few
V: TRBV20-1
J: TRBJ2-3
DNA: TGCAGTGCTAGAGATCTTTCGGCAGATACGCAGTATTTT
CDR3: CSARDLSADTQYF

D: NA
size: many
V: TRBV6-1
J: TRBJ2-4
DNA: TGTGCCAGCAGCCACCCCGGGCTAGCGCCCAACATTCAGTACTTC
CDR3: CASSHPGLAPNIQYF

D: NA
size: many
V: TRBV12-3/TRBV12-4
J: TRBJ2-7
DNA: TGTGCCAGCAGTCCACAGGGGACTTCCTACGAGCAGTACTTC
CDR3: CASSPQGTSYEQYF

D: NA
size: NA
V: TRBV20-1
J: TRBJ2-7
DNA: TGCAGTTATAAGGGGGGCTCAACCTACGAGCAGTACTTC
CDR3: CSYKGGSTYEQYF

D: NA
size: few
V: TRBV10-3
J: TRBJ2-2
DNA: TGTGCCATCAGTTTCTCAGGGGAAAGGTCCGGGGAGCTGTTTTTT
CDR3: CAISFSGERSGELFF

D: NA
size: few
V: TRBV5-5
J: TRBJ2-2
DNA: TGTGCCAGCAGCTTGATAGGTACCGGGGAGCTGTTTTTT
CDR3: CASSLIGTGELFF

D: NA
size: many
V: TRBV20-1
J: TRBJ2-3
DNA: TGCAGTGCTACAGGGGCGGGGGATACGCAGTATTTT
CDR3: CSATGAGDTQYF

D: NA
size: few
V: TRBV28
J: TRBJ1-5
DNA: TGTGCCAGCAGTGTGAGGGTTGCCAATCAGCCCCAGCATTTT
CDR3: CASSVRVANQPQHF

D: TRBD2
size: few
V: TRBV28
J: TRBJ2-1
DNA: TGTGCCAGCAGTTTTAGGACTAGCGGGAGGGGATATGAGCAGTTCTTC
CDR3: CASSFRTSGRGYEQFF

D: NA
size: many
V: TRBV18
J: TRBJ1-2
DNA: TGTGCCAGCTCACAGGACAGAAGGGGCTTCGGCGGCTACACCTTC
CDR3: CASSQDRRGFGGYTF

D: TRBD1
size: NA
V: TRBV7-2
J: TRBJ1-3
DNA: TGTGCCAGCAGCTTAGTGGGACAGGGCTCTGGAAACACCATATATTTT
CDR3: CASSLVGQGSGNTIYF

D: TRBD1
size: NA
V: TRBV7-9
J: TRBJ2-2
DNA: TGTGCCAGCAGCCCGGGACAGGTGAACACCGGGGAGCTGTTTTTT
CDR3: CASSPGQVNTGELFF

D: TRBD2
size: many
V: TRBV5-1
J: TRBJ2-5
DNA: TGCGCCAGCAGCCCGATCAGCGGGGTGAAAGAGACCCAGTACTTC
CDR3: CASSPISGVKETQYF

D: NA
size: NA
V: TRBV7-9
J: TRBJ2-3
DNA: TGTGCCAGCAGCCCGGGGAGAACTAGCACAGATACGCAGTATTTT
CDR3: CASSPGRTSTDTQYF

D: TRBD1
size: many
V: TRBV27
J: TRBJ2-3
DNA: TGTGCCAGCAGTCCGCACCGGGACAGGGGAACAGATACGCAGTATTTT
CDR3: CASSPHRDRGTDTQYF

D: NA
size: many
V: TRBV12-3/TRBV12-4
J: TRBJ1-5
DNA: TGTGCCAGCAGTTTAACAGGCACTCAGCCCCAGCATTTT
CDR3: CASSLTGTQPQHF

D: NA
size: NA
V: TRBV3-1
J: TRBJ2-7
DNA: TGTGCCAGCAGCCAATCCACACTCCCTACGGAGCAGTACTTC
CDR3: CASSQSTLPTEQYF

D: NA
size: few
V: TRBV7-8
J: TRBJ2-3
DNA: TGTGCCAGCAGCCCCGGACCCGCCAACGGTACGCAGTATTTT
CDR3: CASSPGPANGTQYF

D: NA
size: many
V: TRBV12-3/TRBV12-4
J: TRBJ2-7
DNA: TGTGCCAGCAGTTCCCAGGGGCACTCCTACGAGCAGTACTTC
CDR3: CASSSQGHSYEQYF

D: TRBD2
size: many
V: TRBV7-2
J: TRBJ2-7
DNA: TGTGCCAGCAGCTTATCGGGACTAGCGGGGGAGGCCTACGAGCAGTACTTC
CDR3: CASSLSGLAGEAYEQYF

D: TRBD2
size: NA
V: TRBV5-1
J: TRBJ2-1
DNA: TGCGCCACCTCGGCCTCAGCGGGAGCTTACAATGAGCGGTTCTTC
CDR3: CATSASAGAYNERFF

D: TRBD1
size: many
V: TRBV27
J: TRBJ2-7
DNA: TGTGCCACTACCACAGGGGTGGGAGAGCAGTACTTC
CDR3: CATTTGVGEQYF

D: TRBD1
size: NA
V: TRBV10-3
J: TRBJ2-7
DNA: TGTGCCACGCGACAGGGGGTCGGCGAGCAGTACTTC
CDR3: CATRQGVGEQYF

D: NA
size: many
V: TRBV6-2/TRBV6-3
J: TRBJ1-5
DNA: TGTGCCAGCAGTTCCCCAACGGGCAATCAGCCCCAGCATTTT
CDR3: CASSSPTGNQPQHF

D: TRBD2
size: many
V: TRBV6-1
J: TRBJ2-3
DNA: TGTGCCAGCAGTCCCAATAGCGGGAGGGCCTTAAGGACGCAGTATTTT
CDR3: CASSPNSGRALRTQYF

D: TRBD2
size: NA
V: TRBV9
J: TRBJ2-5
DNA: TGTGCCAGCAGCTCAGCGGGGGGCCACTATCAAGAGACCCAGTACTTC
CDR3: CASSSAGGHYQETQYF

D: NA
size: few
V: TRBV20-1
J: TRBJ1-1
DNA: TGCAGTGCTAGTCCAGTGAACACTGAAGCTTTCTTT
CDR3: CSASPVNTEAFF

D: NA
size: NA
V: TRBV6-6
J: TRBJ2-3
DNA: TGTGCCAGCAAATCCGGGGTGGGGGGCCCTTCAGATACGCAGTATTTT
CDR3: CASKSGVGGPSDTQYF

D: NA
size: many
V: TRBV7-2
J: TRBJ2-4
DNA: TGTGCCAGCAGCTTAGGGCGGGGAACCAAAAACATTCAGTACTTC
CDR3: CASSLGRGTKNIQYF

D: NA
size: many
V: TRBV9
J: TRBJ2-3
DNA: TGTGCCAGCAGCTTCAGGGGGGAAACCTCAGATACGCAGTATTTT
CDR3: CASSFRGETSDTQYF

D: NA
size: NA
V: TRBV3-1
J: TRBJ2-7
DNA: TGTGCCAGCAGCCCCCAGGGAACCTACGAGCAGTACTTC
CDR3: CASSPQGTYEQYF

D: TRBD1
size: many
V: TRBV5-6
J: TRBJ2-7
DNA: TGTGCCAGCAGCGCAGGGGGTTTCTCCTACGAGCAGTACTTC
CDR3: CASSAGGFSYEQYF

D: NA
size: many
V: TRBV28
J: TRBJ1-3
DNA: TGTGCCAGCAGTTTTTCGGCTCGCGCTAGGGGCTCTGGAAACACCATATATTTT
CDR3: CASSFSARARGSGNTIYF

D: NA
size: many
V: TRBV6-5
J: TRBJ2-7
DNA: TGTGCCAGCAGTCCATTTGATTATAACTCCTACGAGCAGTACTTC
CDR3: CASSPFDYNSYEQYF

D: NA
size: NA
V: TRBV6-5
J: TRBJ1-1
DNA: TGTGCCAGCAGTTACTCACGACAAGGGAGTGACGCTTTCTTT
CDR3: CASSYSRQGSDAFF

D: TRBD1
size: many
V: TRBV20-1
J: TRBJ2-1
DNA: TGCAGTGCTCCCATCAGGGGGTGGATAAATGAGCAGTTCTTC
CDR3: CSAPIRGWINEQFF

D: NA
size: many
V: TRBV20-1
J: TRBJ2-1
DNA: TGCAGTGCTAGAGATCCTGCTGCGGCTGTTCGGATCTTC
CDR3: CSARDPAAAVRIF

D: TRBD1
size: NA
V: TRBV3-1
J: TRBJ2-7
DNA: TGTGCCAGCAGCCAGACGGGACAGTCCTACGAGCAGTACTTC
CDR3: CASSQTGQSYEQYF

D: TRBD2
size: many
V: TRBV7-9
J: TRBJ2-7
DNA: TGTGCCAGCAGCTTAGGGACTAGCGGGGCAGCCTCCTACGAGCAGTACTTC
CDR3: CASSLGTSGAASYEQYF

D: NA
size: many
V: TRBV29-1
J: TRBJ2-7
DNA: TGCAGCGTCTATGCGGGGGAGCAGTACTTC
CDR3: CSVYAGEQYF

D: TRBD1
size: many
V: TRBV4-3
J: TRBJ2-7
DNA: TGCGCCAGCAGCCCAAATGGGGTACAGGGGGACTACGAGCAGTACTTC
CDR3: CASSPNGVQGDYEQYF

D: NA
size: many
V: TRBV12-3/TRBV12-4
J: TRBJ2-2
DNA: TGTGCCAGCAGCCCTTCAACCCGCGACACCGGGGAGCTGTTTTTT
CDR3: CASSPSTRDTGELFF

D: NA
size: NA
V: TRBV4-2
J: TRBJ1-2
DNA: TGTGCCAGCAGACACAGGGATAACTTTGGCTACACCTTC
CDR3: CASRHRDNFGYTF

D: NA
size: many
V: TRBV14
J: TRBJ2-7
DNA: TGTGCCAGCAGCCAGCGTGCAGACTACGAGCAGTACTTC
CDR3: CASSQRADYEQYF

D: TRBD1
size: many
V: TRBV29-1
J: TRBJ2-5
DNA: TGCAGCGTGGGGACAGAAGAGACCCAGTACTTC
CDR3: CSVGTEETQYF